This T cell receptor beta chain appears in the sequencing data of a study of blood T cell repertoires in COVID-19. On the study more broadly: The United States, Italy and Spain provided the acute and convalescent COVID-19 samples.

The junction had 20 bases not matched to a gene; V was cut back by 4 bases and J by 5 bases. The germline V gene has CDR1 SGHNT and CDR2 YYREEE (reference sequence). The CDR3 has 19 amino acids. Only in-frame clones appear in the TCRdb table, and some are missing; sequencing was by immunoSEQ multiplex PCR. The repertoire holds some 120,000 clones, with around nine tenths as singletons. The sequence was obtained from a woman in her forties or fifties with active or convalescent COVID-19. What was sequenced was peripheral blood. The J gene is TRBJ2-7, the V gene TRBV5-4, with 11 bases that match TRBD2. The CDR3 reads CASSMGTSGSRLAGDEQYF. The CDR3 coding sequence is TGTGCCAGCAGCATGGGCACTAGCGGGAGTCGTTTAGCAGGGGACGAGCAGTACTTC.